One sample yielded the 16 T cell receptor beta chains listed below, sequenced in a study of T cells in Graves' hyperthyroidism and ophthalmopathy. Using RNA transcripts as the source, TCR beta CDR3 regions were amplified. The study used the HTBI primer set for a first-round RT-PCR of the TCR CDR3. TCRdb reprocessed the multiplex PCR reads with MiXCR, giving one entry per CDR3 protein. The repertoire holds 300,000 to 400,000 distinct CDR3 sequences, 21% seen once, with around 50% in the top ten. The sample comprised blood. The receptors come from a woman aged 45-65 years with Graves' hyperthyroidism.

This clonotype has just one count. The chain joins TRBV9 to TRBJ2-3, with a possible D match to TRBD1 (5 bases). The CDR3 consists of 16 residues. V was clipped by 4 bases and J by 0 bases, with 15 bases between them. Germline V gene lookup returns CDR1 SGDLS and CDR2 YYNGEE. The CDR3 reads CASSRLDGASTDTQYF. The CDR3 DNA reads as TGTGCCAGCAGCCGCTTGGATGGGGCTAGCACAGATACGCAGTATTTT.

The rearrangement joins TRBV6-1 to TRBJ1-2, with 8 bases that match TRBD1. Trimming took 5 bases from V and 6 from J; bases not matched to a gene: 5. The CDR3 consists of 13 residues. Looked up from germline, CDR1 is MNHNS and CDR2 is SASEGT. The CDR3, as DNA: TGTGCCAGCAGTCGCGACAGGGGTAATGGCTACACCTTC. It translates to CASSRDRGNGYTF.

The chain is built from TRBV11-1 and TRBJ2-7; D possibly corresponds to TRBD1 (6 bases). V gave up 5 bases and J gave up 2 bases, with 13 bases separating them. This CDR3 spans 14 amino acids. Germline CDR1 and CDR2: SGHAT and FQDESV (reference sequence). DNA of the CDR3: TGTGCCAGCAGCCCGCCGGACAGAACCTACGAGCAGTACTTC. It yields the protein CASSPPDRTYEQYF.

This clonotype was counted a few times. CDR3 nucleotide sequence: TGTGCCAGCAGCTCGCCGGGACTAGCATCCAATGAGCAGTTCTTC. This translates into CASSSPGLASNEQFF. The V call is TRBV7-9, the J call TRBJ2-1, with 9 positions matching TRBD2. Trimming at V came to 4 bases and at J to 6 bases, leaving 7 bases not matched to a gene. CDR3 size: 15 residues. Germline V gene data show CDR1 as SEHNR and CDR2 as FQNEAQ (reference sequence).

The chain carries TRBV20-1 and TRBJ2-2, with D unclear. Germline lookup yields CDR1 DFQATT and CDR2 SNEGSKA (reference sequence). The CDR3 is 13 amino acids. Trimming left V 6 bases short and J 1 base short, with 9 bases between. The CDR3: CSAPRGNTGELFF. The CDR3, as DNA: TGCAGTGCCCCCCGAGGGAACACCGGGGAGCTGTTTTTT.

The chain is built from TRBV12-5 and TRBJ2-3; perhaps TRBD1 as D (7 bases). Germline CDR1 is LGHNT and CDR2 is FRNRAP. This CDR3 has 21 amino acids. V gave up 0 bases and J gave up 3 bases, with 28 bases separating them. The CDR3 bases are TGTGCTAGTGGTTTGGTAGGTAGGGGGCTAGCGACCAAATCTAAGACAGATACGCAGTATTTT. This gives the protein CASGLVGRGLATKSKTDTQYF.

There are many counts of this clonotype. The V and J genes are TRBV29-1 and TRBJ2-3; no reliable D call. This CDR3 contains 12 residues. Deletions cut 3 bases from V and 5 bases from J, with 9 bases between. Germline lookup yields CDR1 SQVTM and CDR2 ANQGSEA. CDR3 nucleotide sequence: TGCAGCGTTGAGTGGCCGCGAGATACGCAGTATTTT. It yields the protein CSVEWPRDTQYF.

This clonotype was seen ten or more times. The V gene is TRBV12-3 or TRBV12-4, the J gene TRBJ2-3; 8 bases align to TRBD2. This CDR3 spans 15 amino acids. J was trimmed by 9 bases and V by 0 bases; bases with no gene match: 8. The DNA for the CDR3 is TGTGCCAGCAGTTTAGCTAGCGGGACCCCGCAAACGCAGTATTTT. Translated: CASSLASGTPQTQYF.

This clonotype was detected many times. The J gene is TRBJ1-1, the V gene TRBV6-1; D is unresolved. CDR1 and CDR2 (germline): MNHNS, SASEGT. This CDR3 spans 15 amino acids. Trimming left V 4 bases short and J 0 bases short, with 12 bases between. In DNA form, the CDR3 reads TGTGCCAGCAGTGTATACAGCTCTATGAACACTGAAGCTTTCTTT. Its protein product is CASSVYSSMNTEAFF.

Written as DNA, the CDR3 is TGTGCCAGCAGCCGGGACAGGGGAAACATTCAGTACTTC. Translation: CASSRDRGNIQYF. This chain uses TRBV7-2 with TRBJ2-4, with 10 bases lining up with TRBD1. Germline CDR1 and CDR2: SGHTA and FQGNSA. The CDR3 runs to 13 residues. V shed 5 bases, J shed 6 bases, and the junction held 1 base outside the gene matches.

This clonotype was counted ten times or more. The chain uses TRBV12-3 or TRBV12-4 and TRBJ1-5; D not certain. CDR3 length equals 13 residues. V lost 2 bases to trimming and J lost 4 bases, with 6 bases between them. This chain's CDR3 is CASSLFRNQPQHF. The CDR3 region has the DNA TGTGCCAGCAGTTTATTTCGGAATCAGCCCCAGCATTTT.

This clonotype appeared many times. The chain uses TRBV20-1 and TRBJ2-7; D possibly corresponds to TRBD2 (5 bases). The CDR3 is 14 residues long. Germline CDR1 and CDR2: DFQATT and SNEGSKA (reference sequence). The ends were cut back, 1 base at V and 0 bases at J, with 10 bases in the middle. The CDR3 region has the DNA TGCAGTGCTAGAGTCCCCACTAGCTCCTACGAGCAGTACTTC. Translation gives CSARVPTSSYEQYF.

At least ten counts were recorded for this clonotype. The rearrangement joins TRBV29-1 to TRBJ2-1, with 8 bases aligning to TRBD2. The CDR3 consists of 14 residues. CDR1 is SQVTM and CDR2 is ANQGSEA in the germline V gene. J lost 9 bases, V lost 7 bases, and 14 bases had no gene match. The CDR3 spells CSGSGTSSPSEQFF. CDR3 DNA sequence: TGCAGCGGCTCCGGGACTAGTTCCCCAAGTGAGCAGTTCTTC.

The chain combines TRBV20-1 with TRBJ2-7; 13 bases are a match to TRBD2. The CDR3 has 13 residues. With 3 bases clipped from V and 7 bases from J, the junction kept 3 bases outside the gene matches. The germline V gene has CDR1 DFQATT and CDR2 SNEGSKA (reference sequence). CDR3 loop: CSARGTSGKEQYF. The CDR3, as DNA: TGCAGTGCTAGGGGGACTAGCGGGAAAGAGCAGTACTTC.

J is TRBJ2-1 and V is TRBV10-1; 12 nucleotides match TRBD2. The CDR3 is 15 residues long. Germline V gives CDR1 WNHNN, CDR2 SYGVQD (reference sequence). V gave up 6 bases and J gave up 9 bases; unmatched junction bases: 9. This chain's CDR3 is CASSPGTSGYGEQFF. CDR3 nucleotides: TGCGCCAGCAGCCCCGGGACTAGCGGGTATGGTGAGCAGTTCTTC.

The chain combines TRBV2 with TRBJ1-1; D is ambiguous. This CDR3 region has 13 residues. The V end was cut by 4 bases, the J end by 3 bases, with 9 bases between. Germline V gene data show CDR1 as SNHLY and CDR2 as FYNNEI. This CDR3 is CASSVQAYTEAFF. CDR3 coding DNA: TGTGCCAGCAGTGTGCAGGCTTACACTGAAGCTTTCTTT.